This TCR beta chain was recorded in a study of cytomegalovirus exposure and HLA in healthy donors. Study-level points and caveats: Later analysis revealed greater clonal expansion in HLA-associated TCR beta chains than in equally common others. Beyond CMV serostatus, there was no information to go on about immune exposure. Analyses of presence/absence relied on an assumption of roughly uniform sequencing depth across donors.

13 Jbeta primers and 60 Vbeta primers were used for the PCR. The repertoire was sequenced with immunoSEQ multiplex PCR; TCRdb's copy has only in-frame clones and lacks some. The sample lists approximately 110,000 clones, more than 60% seen once, with about 4% in the top ten. Germline values: CDR1 SEHNR, CDR2 FQNEAQ (reference sequence). The CDR3 has 14 amino acids. J was trimmed by 10 bases and V by 5 bases; bases with no gene match: 5. To note about this clone: Its antigen remains unknown.

The genes are TRBV7-9 and TRBJ1-6; TRBD1 aligns across 10 bases. The source is a woman in her 40s in good health and CMV-seronegative. Sequenced input: PBMCs. The CDR3 DNA sequence: TGTGCCAGCAGCCCCGGACAGGGGGAATCACCCCTCCACTTT. The encoded protein is CASSPGQGESPLHF.